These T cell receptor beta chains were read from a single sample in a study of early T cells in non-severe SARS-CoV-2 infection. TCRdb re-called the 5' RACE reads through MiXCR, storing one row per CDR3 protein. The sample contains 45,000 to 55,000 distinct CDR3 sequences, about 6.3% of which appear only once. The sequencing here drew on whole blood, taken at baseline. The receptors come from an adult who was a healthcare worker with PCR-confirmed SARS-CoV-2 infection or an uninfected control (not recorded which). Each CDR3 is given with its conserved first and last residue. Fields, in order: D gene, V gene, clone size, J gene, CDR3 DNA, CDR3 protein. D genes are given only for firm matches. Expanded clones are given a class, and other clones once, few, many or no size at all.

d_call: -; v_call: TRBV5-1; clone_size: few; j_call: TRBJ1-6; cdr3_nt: TGCGCCAGCAGCTTGTCGGCTGCCAGCAATTCACCCCTCCACTTT; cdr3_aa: CASSLSAASNSPLHF
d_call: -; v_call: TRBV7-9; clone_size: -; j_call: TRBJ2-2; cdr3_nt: TGTGCCAGCAGCTCGACTGTTGAATCCCGCCCCGGGGAGCTGTTTTTT; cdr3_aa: CASSSTVESRPGELFF
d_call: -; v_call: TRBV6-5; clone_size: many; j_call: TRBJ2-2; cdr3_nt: TGTGCCAGCAGATATAATAGGGGGGGGAGTGCCGGGGAGCTGTTTTTT; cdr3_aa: CASRYNRGGSAGELFF
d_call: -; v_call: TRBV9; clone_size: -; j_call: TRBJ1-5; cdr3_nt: TGTGCCAGCAGCGTAGGGACGGGGGATCAGCCCCAGCATTTT; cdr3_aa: CASSVGTGDQPQHF
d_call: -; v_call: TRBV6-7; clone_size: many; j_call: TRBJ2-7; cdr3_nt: TGTGCCAGCAGTTACCCTAATCAGGGGTCCTACGAGCAGTACTTC; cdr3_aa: CASSYPNQGSYEQYF
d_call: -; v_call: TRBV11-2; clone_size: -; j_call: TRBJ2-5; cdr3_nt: TGTGCCAGCAGCTTAGGGTTCAAACATATCCAAGAGACCCAGTACTTC; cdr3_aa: CASSLGFKHIQETQYF
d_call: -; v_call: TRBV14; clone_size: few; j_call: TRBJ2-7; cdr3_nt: TGTGCCAGCAGCCAAGGCCGCGTGTACGAGCAGTACTTC; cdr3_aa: CASSQGRVYEQYF
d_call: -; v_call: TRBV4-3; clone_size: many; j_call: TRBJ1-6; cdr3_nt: TGCGCCAGCAGCCAAGGGTTTCCGGGTCATTATAATTCACCCCTCCACTTT; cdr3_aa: CASSQGFPGHYNSPLHF
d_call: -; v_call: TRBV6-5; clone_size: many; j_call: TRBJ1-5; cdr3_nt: TGTGCCAGCAGTTACTCTGGGGTTCAGCCCCAGCATTTT; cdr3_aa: CASSYSGVQPQHF
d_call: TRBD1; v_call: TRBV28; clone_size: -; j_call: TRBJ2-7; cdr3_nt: TGTGCCAGCAGTTATGCCGTAGGACAGGGGTCCTACGAGCAGTACTTC; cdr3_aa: CASSYAVGQGSYEQYF
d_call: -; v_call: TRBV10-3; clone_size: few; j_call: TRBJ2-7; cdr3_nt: TGTGCCATCAACGGGGATAGCACCTACGAGCAGTACTTC; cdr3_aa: CAINGDSTYEQYF
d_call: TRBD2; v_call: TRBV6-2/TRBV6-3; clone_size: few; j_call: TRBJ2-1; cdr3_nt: TGTGCCAGCAGTCGACTAGCCATGGGGGGTGAGCAGTTCTTC; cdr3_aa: CASSRLAMGGEQFF
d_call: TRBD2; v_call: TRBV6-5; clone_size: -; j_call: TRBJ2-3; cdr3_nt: TGTGCCAGCAGTTACCGAGCGGGGGGGCGGACAGATACGCAGTATTTT; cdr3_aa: CASSYRAGGRTDTQYF
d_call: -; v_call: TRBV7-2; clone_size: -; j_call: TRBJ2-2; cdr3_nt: TGTGCCAGCAGCTTAGCCAGCCTGAACACCGGGGAGCTGTTTTTT; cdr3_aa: CASSLASLNTGELFF
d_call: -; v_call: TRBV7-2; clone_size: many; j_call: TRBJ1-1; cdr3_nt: TGTGCCAGCAGCGACGGGGTTACCACTGAAGCTTTCTTT; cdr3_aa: CASSDGVTTEAFF
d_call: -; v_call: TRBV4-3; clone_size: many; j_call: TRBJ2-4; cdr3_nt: TGCGCCAGCAGCCAAGACATGGGAGGACTTAACATTCAGTACTTC; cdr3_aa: CASSQDMGGLNIQYF
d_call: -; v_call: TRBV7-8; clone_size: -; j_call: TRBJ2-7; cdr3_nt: TGTGCCAGCAGCAAGGGGACAAACTCCTACGAGCAGTACTTC; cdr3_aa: CASSKGTNSYEQYF
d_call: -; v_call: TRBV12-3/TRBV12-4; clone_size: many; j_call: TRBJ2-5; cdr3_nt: TGTGCCAGCAGTTTACAAGAGACCCAGTACTTC; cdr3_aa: CASSLQETQYF
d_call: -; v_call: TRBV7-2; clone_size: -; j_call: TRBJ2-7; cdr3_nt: TGTGCCAGCAGCACAGACAGAACATACGAGCAGTACTTC; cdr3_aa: CASSTDRTYEQYF
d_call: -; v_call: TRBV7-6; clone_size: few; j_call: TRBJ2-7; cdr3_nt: TGTGCCAGCAGCACATCAGGGGCCTACGAGCAGTACTTC; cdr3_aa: CASSTSGAYEQYF
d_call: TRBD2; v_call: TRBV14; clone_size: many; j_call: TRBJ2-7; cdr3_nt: TGTGCCAGCAGCCAAGGGACTAGCGGGGCGGACGAGCAGTACTTC; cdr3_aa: CASSQGTSGADEQYF
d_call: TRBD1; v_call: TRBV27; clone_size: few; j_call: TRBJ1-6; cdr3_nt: TGTGCCAGCAGTTTAGAAGGGGGCCAGAATTCACCCCTCCACTTT; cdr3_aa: CASSLEGGQNSPLHF
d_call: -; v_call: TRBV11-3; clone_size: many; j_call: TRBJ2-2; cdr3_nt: TGTGCCAGCAGCTTACTGCAGGGGCTTACCGGGGAGCTGTTTTTT; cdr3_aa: CASSLLQGLTGELFF
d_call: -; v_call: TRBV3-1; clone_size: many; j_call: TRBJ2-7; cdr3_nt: TGTGCCAGCAGCCAAAAGGGCGGATACTACGAGCAGTACTTC; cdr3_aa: CASSQKGGYYEQYF
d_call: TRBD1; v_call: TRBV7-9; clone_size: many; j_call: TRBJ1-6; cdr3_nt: TGTGCCAGCAGCTCCCTCCCTCCAGGGGGCCAGTATAATTCACCCCTCCACTTT; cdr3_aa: CASSSLPPGGQYNSPLHF
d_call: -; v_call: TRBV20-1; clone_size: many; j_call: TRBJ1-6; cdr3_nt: TGCAGTGCTAAGACAGTTCCCGAGTCACCCCTCCACTTT; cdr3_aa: CSAKTVPESPLHF
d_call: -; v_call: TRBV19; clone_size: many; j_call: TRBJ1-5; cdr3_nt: TGTGCCAGTAGGCTATCCCCCCCAGTCAACGATCAGCCCCAGCATTTT; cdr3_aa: CASRLSPPVNDQPQHF
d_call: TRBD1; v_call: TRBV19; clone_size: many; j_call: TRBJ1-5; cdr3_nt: TGTGCCAGTAGTGCCGGGACAGGGGTTATTAGCAATCAGCCCCAGCATTTT; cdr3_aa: CASSAGTGVISNQPQHF
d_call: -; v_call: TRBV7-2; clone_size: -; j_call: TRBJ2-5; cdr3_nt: TGTGCCAGCAGCTCCAAACCCATTCCGGGGGCACAAGAGACCCAGTACTTC; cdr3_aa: CASSSKPIPGAQETQYF
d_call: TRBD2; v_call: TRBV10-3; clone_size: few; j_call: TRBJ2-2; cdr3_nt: TGTGCCATCAGTGACGCCTCCACGGGAGGGCTGGCGACCGGGGAGCTGTTTTTT; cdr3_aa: CAISDASTGGLATGELFF
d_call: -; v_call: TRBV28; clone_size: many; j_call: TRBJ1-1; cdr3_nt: TGTGCCAGCAGCCGCCGCGGCCTGTCGAACACTGAAGCTTTCTTT; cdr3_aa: CASSRRGLSNTEAFF
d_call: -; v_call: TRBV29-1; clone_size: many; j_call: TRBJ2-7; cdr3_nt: TGCAGCGTGGCGGCACAGGTCGGTGGCGAGCAGTACTTC; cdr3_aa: CSVAAQVGGEQYF
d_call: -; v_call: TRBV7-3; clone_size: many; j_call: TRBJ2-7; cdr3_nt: TGTGCCAGCAGCCTCGGGTCAGGGCCCTCCTACGAGCAGTACTTC; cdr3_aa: CASSLGSGPSYEQYF
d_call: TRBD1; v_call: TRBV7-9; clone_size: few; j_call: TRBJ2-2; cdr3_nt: TGTGCCAGCAGCTCAAGACAGGGGGTCACCGGGGAGCTGTTTTTT; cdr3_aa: CASSSRQGVTGELFF
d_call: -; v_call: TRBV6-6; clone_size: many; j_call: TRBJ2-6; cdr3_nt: TGTGCCAGCAACCAACAGGGCTCTGGGGCCAACGTCCTGACTTTC; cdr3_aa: CASNQQGSGANVLTF
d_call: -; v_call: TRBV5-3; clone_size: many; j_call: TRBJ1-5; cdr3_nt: TGTGCCAGAAGCCAAGTACAGGGAAGGGACAATCAGCCCCAGCATTTT; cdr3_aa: CARSQVQGRDNQPQHF
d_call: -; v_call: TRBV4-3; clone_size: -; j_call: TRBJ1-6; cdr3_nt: TGCGCCAGCAGCCGGACCGGGACTTCACCCCTCCACTTT; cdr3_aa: CASSRTGTSPLHF
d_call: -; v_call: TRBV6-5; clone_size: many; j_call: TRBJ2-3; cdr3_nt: TGTGCCAGCAGTTACCTGGGGGTTGGGGATACGCAGTATTTT; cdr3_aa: CASSYLGVGDTQYF
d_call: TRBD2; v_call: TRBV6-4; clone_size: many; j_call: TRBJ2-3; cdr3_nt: TGTGCCAGCAGTGAAACCCCCGGGGGGGCTACAGATACGCAGTATTTT; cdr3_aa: CASSETPGGATDTQYF
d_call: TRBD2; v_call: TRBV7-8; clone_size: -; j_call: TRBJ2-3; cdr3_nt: TGTGCCAGCAGCTCACCCGCTAGCGGGGGGGCCACAGATACGCAGTATTTT; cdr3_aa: CASSSPASGGATDTQYF
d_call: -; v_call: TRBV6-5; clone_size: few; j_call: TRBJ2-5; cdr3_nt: TGTGCCAGCAGTCCCCGGCAAGAGACCCAGTACTTC; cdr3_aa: CASSPRQETQYF
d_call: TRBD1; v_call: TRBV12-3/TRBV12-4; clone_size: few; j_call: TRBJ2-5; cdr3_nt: TGTGCCAGCAGTCAACCACCGGGACAGCTCCAAGAGACCCAGTACTTC; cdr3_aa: CASSQPPGQLQETQYF
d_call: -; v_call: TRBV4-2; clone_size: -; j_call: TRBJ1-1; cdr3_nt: TGTGTCAGCAGCCAAGATAGCGACACTGAAGCTTTCTTT; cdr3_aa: CVSSQDSDTEAFF
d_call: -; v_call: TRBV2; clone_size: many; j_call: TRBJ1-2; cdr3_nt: TGTGCCAGCAGTCGGGAGGGCTATGGCTACACCTTC; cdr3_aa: CASSREGYGYTF
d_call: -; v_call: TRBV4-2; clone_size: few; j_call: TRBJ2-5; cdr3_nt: TGTGCCAGCAGCCCCCTCCCGGGGGCAAAGACCCAGTACTTC; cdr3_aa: CASSPLPGAKTQYF
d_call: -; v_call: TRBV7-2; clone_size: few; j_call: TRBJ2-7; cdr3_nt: TGTGCCAGCAGCTCGAGCCGGGACACCTCGTTCCTGGGGGAGGAGCAGTACTTC; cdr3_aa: CASSSSRDTSFLGEEQYF
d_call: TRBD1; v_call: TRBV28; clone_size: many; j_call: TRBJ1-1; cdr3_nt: TGTGCCAGCAGCCTTGAGGGACAGGAGAACACTGAAGCTTTCTTT; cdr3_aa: CASSLEGQENTEAFF
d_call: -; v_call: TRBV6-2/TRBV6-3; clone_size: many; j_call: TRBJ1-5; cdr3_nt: TGTGCCAGCAGTTATACACAGGGCTTCAGTCAGCCCCAGCATTTT; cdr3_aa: CASSYTQGFSQPQHF